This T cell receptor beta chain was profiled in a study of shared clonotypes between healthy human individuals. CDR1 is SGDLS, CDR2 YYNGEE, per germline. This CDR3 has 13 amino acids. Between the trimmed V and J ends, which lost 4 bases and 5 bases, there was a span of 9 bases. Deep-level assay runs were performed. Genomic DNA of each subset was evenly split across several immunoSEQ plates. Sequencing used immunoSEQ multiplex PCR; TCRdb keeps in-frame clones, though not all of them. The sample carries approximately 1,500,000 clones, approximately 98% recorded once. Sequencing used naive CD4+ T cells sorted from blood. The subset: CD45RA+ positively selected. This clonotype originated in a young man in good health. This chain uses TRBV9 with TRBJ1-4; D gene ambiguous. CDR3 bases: TGTGCCAGCAGCCTACAGCCCAATGAAAAACTGTTTTTT. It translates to CASSLQPNEKLFF.